Listed below are T cell receptor beta chains from one sample, sequenced in a study of blood T cell repertoires in COVID-19. Libraries were prepared by immunoSEQ multiplex PCR; TCRdb keeps only in-frame clonotypes and omits some of them. The table lists approximately 270,000 clones, under 95% of them singletons. Sample: PBMCs or T cells enriched from blood (not recorded which). These receptors all come from a man between 40 and 49 years old who had been exposed to COVID-19. CDR3s include the opening cysteine and the closing phenylalanine or tryptophan. A D gene is named only where the DNA matches it firmly. Only some rows state a clone size, as once, few, many or a class for expanded clones.

cdr3_nt cdr3_aa v_call d_call j_call clone_size
TGCGCCAGCAGCTTGCCCCCTTTGGCGACCCAGTACTTC CASSLPPLATQYF TRBV5-1 - TRBJ2-5 once
TGTGCCATCTGGACTAGCGGGAGTGAGCAGTTCTTC CAIWTSGSEQFF TRBV28 TRBD2 TRBJ2-1 once
TGTGCCAGTAGTCCCACCCAGGGCACCATTAATTCACCCCTCCACTTT CASSPTQGTINSPLHF TRBV19 - TRBJ1-6 -
TGTGCCAGCAGTACCTCTTTCAGGACAGGAACTAATGAAAAACTGTTTTTT CASSTSFRTGTNEKLFF TRBV28 TRBD1 TRBJ1-4 -
TGCAGCGTTAGCGGGAGGGTTTCAGATACGCAGTATTTT CSVSGRVSDTQYF TRBV29-1 TRBD2 TRBJ2-3 -
TGTGCCAGCAGTTTTCAGGTTCACTATGGCTACACCTTC CASSFQVHYGYTF TRBV28 - TRBJ1-2 -
TGCGCCAGCAGCCAGGACATCAATCAGCCCCAGCATTTT CASSQDINQPQHF TRBV5-1 - TRBJ1-5 -
TGTGCCAGCAGCGAAGGGGGGGGATCCGGACAGCCCCAGCATTTT CASSEGGGSGQPQHF TRBV6-1 - TRBJ1-5 -
TGTGCCAGCAGCTCTCTAAGACAGGTCGATACGCAGTATTTT CASSSLRQVDTQYF TRBV7-6 - TRBJ2-3 once
TGTGCCAGCTTGGGACACCTTAGCAATCAGCCCCAGCATTTT CASLGHLSNQPQHF TRBV28 - TRBJ1-5 -
TGTGCCAGCAGCCTAAAACAGGGGCACTATGGCTACACCTTC CASSLKQGHYGYTF TRBV7-9 TRBD1 TRBJ1-2 -
TGTGCCAGCAGTCCGACCCGGACAGTGTACGAGCAGTACTTC CASSPTRTVYEQYF TRBV27 - TRBJ2-7 -
TGTGCCAGCAGCCGGAGGCTTCACGGCTTCTCTGGAAACACCATATATTTT CASSRRLHGFSGNTIYF TRBV3-1/TRBV3-2 - TRBJ1-3 -
TGTGCCAGCAGCCCTCTTCAAGGTCACAGCTCCTACGAGCAGTACTTC CASSPLQGHSSYEQYF TRBV7-9 - TRBJ2-7 few
TGTGCCAGCAGCTTAGTCGTAACTCCCCGAGGTGGAAACACCATATATTTT CASSLVVTPRGGNTIYF TRBV7-9 - TRBJ1-3 -
TGTGCCAGCAGTTATTTCGGGAGATCCTACAATGAGCAGTTCTTC CASSYFGRSYNEQFF TRBV6-5 - TRBJ2-1 -
TGTGCCAGCAGCCTATCATCCGGTCCATACGAGCAGTACTTC CASSLSSGPYEQYF TRBV7-3 - TRBJ2-7 -